This T cell receptor beta chain appears in the sequencing data of a study of cytomegalovirus exposure and HLA in healthy donors. This clone was counted a single time. The target antigen is unknown. This CDR3 is built from 16 residues. V lost 4 bases, J lost 0 bases, and 6 bases stayed unmatched. Germline V CDR1 and CDR2: KGHSH, LQKENI. Notes on the study in general: In the 120 validation repertoires, a later analysis found that first-cohort TCR clusters tended to co-occur. Cytomegalovirus association was listed for about 170 TCR beta chains.

Method: immunoSEQ multiplex PCR; TCRdb's copy keeps in-frame clones and lacks some. The sample holds about 88,000 clones, roughly 84% seen once. This clonotype was sampled from a young woman in good health and CMV-seropositive. What was sequenced was PBMCs. The V call is TRBV18, the J call TRBJ2-3; 8 nucleotides match TRBD2. CDR3 protein: CASSQNQRGSTDTQYF. DNA of the CDR3: TGTGCCAGCTCACAGAATCAGCGGGGGAGCACAGATACGCAGTATTTT.